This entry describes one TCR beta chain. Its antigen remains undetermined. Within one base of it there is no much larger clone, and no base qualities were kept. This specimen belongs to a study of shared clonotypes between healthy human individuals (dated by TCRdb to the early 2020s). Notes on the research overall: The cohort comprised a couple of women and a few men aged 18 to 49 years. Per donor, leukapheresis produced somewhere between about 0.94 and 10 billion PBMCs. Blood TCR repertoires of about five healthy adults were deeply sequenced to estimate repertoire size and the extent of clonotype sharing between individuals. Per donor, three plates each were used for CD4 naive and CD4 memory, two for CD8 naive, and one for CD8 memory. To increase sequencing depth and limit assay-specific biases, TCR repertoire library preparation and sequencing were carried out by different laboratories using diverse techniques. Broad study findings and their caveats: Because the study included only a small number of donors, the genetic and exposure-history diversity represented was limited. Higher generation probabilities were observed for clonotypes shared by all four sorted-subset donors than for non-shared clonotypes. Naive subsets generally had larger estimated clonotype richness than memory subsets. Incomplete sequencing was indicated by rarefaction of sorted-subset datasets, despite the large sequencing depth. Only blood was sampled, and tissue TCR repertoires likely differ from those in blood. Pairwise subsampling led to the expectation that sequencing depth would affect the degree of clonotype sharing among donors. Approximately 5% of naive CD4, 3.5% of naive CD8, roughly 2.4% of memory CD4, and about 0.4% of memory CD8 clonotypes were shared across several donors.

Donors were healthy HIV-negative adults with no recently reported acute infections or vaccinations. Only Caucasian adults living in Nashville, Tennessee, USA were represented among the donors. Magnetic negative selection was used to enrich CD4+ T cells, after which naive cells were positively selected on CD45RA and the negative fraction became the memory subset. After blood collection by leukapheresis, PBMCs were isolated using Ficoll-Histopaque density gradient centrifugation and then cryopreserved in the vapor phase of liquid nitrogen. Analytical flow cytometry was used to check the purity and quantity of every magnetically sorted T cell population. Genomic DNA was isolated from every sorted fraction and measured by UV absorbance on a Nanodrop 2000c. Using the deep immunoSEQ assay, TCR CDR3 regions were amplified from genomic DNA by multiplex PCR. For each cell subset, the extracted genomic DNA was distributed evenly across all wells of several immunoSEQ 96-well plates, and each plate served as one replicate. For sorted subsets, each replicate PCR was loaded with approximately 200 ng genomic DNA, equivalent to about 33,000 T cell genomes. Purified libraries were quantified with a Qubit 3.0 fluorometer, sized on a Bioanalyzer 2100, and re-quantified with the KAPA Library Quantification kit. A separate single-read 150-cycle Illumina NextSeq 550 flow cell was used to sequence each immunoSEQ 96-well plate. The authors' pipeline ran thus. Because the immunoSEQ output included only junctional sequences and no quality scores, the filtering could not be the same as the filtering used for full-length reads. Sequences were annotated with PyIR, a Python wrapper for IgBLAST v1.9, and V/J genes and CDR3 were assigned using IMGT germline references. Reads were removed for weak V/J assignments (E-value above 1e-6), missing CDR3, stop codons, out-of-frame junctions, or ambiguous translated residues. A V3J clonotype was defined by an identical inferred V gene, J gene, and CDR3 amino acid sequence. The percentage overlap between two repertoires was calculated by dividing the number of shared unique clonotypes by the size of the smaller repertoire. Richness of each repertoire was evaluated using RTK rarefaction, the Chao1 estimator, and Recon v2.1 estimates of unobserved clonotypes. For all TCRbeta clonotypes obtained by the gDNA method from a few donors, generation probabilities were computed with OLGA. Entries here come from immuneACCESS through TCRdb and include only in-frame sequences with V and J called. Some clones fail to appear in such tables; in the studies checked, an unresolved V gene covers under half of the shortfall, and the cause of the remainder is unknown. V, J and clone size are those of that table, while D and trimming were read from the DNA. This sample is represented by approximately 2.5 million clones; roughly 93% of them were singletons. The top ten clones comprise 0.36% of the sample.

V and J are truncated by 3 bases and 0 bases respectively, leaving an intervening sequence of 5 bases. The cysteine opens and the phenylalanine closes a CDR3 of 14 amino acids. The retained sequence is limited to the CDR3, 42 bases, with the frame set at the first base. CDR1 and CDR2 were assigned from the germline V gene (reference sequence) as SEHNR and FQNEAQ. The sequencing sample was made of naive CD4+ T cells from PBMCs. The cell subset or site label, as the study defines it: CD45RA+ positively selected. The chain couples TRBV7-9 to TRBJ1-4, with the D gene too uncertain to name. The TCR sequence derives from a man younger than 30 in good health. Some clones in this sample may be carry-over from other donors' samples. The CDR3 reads CASSFRSTNEKLFF. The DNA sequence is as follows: TGTGCCAGCAGCTTTCGCTCAACTAATGAAAAACTGTTTTTT.